These 12 T cell receptor beta chains were all obtained from the same sample, sequenced in a study of response to subunit inactivated influenza vaccine. TCRdb re-called the RT-PCR reads through MiXCR, storing one row per CDR3 protein. The repertoire holds hundreds of thousands of distinct CDR3 sequences, with less than 30% as singletons. The specimen comprised CD4+ T cells sorted from PBMCs, sampled around 5 days after vaccination. These receptors came from a man aged 50 to 60 who received an inactivated influenza vaccine.

The chain joins TRBV20-1 to TRBJ2-1; 13 nucleotides match TRBD2. This CDR3 comprises 15 residues. The germline V gene encodes CDR1 DFQATT and CDR2 SNEGSKA (reference sequence). Trimming removed 6 bases from V and 9 bases from J; junction bases left unmatched: 11. The CDR3 sequence is CSAVPSTSGRGEQFF. CDR3 nucleotide sequence: TGCAGTGCCGTGCCTAGTACTAGCGGGAGGGGTGAGCAGTTCTTC.

This chain links TRBV4-3 with TRBJ2-1, with a possible D match to TRBD1 (5 bases). Germline CDR1 reads LGHNA; CDR2 reads YSLEER. V was clipped by 8 bases and J by 3 bases, with 14 bases between them. The CDR3 is 14 amino acids. The CDR3 coding sequence is TGCGCCAGCCTCTCAGGGAAAGGCTACAATGAGCAGTTCTTC. Protein sequence: CASLSGKGYNEQFF.

At least ten counts were recorded for this clonotype. This chain links TRBV20-1 with TRBJ2-1, with 7 bases matching TRBD1. Trimming at V came to 8 bases and at J to 7 bases, leaving 11 bases not matched to a gene. The germline gives CDR1 DFQATT, CDR2 SNEGSKA (reference sequence). The CDR3 has 13 residues. The CDR3 DNA reads as TGCAGTTCGAGGGGGCAGGGAAGGAATGAGCAGTTCTTC. Translation gives CSSRGQGRNEQFF.

The chain links TRBV6-1 to TRBJ2-2; 9 bases map to TRBD2. Germline CDR1 and CDR2: MNHNS and SASEGT. The CDR3 spans 16 residues. Trimming at V came to 6 bases and at J to 4 bases, leaving 9 bases not matched to a gene. The CDR3 spells CASRTQREVLTGELFF. DNA of the CDR3: TGTGCCAGCAGAACCCAGCGGGAGGTCCTCACCGGGGAGCTGTTTTTT.

V is TRBV18 and J is TRBJ2-7, with no clear D. V was cut by 3 bases and J by 2 bases, with 14 bases left in between. The length of the CDR3 is 15 residues. Germline lookup yields CDR1 KGHSH and CDR2 LQKENI. CDR3 sequence: CASSPKSTRTYEQYF. CDR3 nucleotide sequence: TGTGCCAGCTCACCGAAAAGTACCAGGACCTACGAGCAGTACTTC.

The chain employs TRBV28 and TRBJ1-2; 8 bases agree with TRBD1. Looked up from germline, CDR1 is MDHEN and CDR2 is SYDVKM. The CDR3 is made up of 14 amino acids. The ends lost 0 bases at V and 10 bases at J; junction bases unmatched: 7. The CDR3 loop is CASSLWGQGAVYTF. In DNA form, the CDR3 reads TGTGCCAGCAGTTTATGGGGGCAGGGGGCAGTCTACACCTTC.

This clonotype was recorded once. The chain combines TRBV10-3 with TRBJ2-4, with 7 bases fitting TRBD2. The junction had 1 base not matched to a gene; V was cut back by 2 bases and J by 3 bases. The CDR3 extends over 14 amino acids. Looked up from germline, CDR1 is ENHRY and CDR2 is SYGVKD. CDR3 nucleotides: TGTGCCATCAGTGAGGCTAGCGGCAAAAACATTCAGTACTTC. Encoded protein: CAISEASGKNIQYF.

Only a few counts were recorded for this clonotype. This chain connects TRBV6-1 to TRBJ1-1; D is possibly TRBD1 (6 bases). V was cut by 6 bases and J by 0 bases, with 14 bases left in between. This CDR3 is 15 amino acids long. Germline values: CDR1 MNHNS, CDR2 SASEGT. The CDR3 sequence is CASSRTTGLNTEAFF. CDR3 DNA sequence: TGTGCCAGCAGCCGGACGACAGGTCTGAACACTGAAGCTTTCTTT.

In regard to this clonotype: Possible read error: a much larger clone is one base away. V gene TRBV5-6 combines with J gene TRBJ2-5; D possibly corresponds to TRBD2 (6 bases). The CDR3 has 14 amino acids. Germline CDR1 SGHDT, CDR2 YYEEEE. CDR3 protein: CVSSLVGGQETQYF. For the CDR3, the DNA is TGTGTCAGCAGCTTAGTCGGGGGCCAAGAGACCCAGTACTTC.

This clonotype was seen only a few times. One end of the junction is discordant with germline, which a read error may explain. The chain has TRBV20-1 and TRBJ1-6; 7 bases align to TRBD1. The germline V gene has CDR1 DFQATT and CDR2 SNEGSKA (reference sequence). The CDR3 has 13 residues. In DNA form, the CDR3 reads TGCAGTGCTCGAGACAGGGATAATTCACCCCTCCACTTT. Residues: CSARDRDNSPLHF.

This clonotype was seen a handful of times. The chain is built from TRBV12-3 or TRBV12-4 and TRBJ2-7; D is unclear. The CDR3 covers 12 residues. Trimming took 5 bases from V and 4 from J, leaving 9 bases between them. CDR3 amino acids: CASSISEYEQYF. For the CDR3, the DNA is TGTGCCAGCAGTATATCAGAATACGAGCAGTACTTC.

V usage is TRBV27 and J usage is TRBJ2-6; D is ambiguous. There are 15 residues in the CDR3. The germline CDR1 and CDR2 sequences are MNHEY and SMNVEV (reference sequence). V was trimmed by 2 bases and J by 2 bases, leaving 7 bases between them. The CDR3 DNA reads TGTGCCAGCAGTTTAACCAGGACTGGGGCCAACGTCCTGACTTTC. Protein product: CASSLTRTGANVLTF.